This T cell receptor beta chain appears in the sequencing data of a study of control samples from healthy donors and cancer patients. Sequenced by immunoSEQ multiplex PCR; TCRdb stores in-frame clones only, minus some. The sample carries around 81,000 clones, 80% to 95% recorded once. The CDR3 totals 15 residues. J was trimmed by 6 bases and V by 3 bases; bases with no gene match: 3. CDR1 and CDR2 (germline): WNHNN, SYGVQD (reference sequence). Specimen: blood. This TCR derives from a woman aged 30 to 39 in good health. The chain couples TRBV10-1 to TRBJ2-1; 12 bases are shared with TRBD2. Here the CDR3 reads CASSEPTSGSNEQFF. The CDR3 region has the DNA TGCGCCAGCAGTGAACCGACTAGCGGGAGCAATGAGCAGTTCTTC.